The T cell receptor beta chain under discussion was sequenced for a study of T-cell reconstitution after alpha-beta-depleted transplantation in children. Preparation of the TCRbeta library was carried out with unique molecular identifiers. TCRdb analysed the PCR reads with MiXCR anew, one entry per CDR3 protein. The data show approximately 500,000 distinct CDR3 sequences, about a quarter seen once. This clonotype showed up just a few times. The CDR3 contains 15 residues. Per germline, CDR1 MNHNS and CDR2 SASEGT. V dropped 2 bases and J dropped 3 bases, with 13 bases sitting between them. V usage is TRBV6-1 and J usage is TRBJ1-2; maybe TRBD1 (5 bases). This specimen was PBMCs, taken before TCRalphabeta/CD19-depleted stem cell transplant. The TCR comes from a boy in the first two years of life with Wiskott-Aldrich syndrome, due to receive a stem cell transplant. The CDR3 bases are TGTGCCAGCAGTGAACGCGGGGGACCGGACTATGGCTACACCTTC. Its translation: CASSERGGPDYGYTF.